Listed below are T cell receptor beta chains from one sample, sequenced in a study of blood T cell repertoires in COVID-19. Some clones are missing from TCRdb's copy, which holds only in-frame ones; the method was immunoSEQ multiplex PCR. Seen here are a few hundred thousand clones, 75% to 85% observed once, and the top ten hold around 7.8%. Material: peripheral blood. The receptors here all came from a human donor in a cohort sampled during active COVID-19. Both conserved end residues are part of each CDR3.

TRBV30 14 CAWTAGPTNYGYTF
TRBV7-2 15 CASSPNRGPNAEAFF
TRBV7-9 13 CASSLGGGDGYTF
TRBV30 13 CAWRRQGAYEQYF
TRBV4-1 17 CASSPRDRDPSTDTQYF
TRBV6-5 15 CASRGRTGENYEQYF
TRBV7-6 15 CASSLADRVITEAFF
TRBV6-5 14 CASSYSGRFYEQYF
TRBV24-1 13 CAPRSGGTGELFF
TRBV6-5 15 CASKQGARGANVLTF
TRBV19 14 CASSTFTENTEAFF
TRBV30 14 CAWQNRDRVGGYTF
TRBV5-6 15 CASSLAGAGGNTIYF
TRBV24-1 16 CATSDPGQGASYEQYF
TRBV3-1/TRBV3-2 15 CASSPATSTNEKLFF
TRBV7-3 14 CASSLNSGGDTQYF
TRBV24-1 13 CATSDPFNTEAFF
TRBV24-1 16 CATSDPNRAEVGELFF
TRBV27 15 CASSLLGGGNQPQHF
TRBV20-1 15 CSASSGTGGSDTQYF
TRBV27 14 CASSSRQDNEKLFF
TRBV19 15 CASLARSGGTDTQYF
TRBV5-4 17 CASSLKVGGGWTDTQYF
TRBV12-3/TRBV12-4 13 CASSLGPNTEAFF
TRBV10-3 15 CAISESVTGTYGYTF
TRBV6-1 13 CASSERSNTEAFF
TRBV10-3 13 CAISDGTGHEAFF
TRBV4-2 14 CASSLFTGPYEQYF
TRBV7-9 14 CASSLGDRVDEQYF
TRBV27 14 CASKRGRNTGELFF
TRBV5-6 15 CASSLGGFGVYEQYF
TRBV10-3 12 CAISENRPEAFF
TRBV5-1 14 CASSVRDRDYEQYF
TRBV19 14 CASRYRVVGSPLHF
TRBV6-2/TRBV6-3 13 CASSNRVTETQYF
TRBV6-5 14 CASSYRGESYEQYF
TRBV11-2 14 CASSSQEHYEKLFF
TRBV20-1 17 CSASPYNVGAYQETQYF
TRBV10-1 13 CASSLGQGKGYTF
TRBV5-4 16 CASSLANSGLGSPLHF
TRBV6-5 15 CASSRTGTSSHEQYF
TRBV3-1/TRBV3-2 18 CASSQDWPPLAGERELFF
TRBV7-3 13 CASSRGLQETQYF
TRBV6-6 14 CASSPGTVNTEAFF
TRBV6-5 13 CASSRAGRDGYTF
TRBV3-1/TRBV3-2 14 CASSPNRVGQPQHF
TRBV7-9 12 CASRDLRDYYTF
TRBV10-1 16 CASSESPGQFTDTQYF
TRBV6-5 13 CATSRDTPYEQYF
TRBV5-1 13 CASSLSTGYEQFF
TRBV7-9 14 CASSLAQEGMGYTF
TRBV27 14 CASSDGRGLYGYTF
TRBV4-1 16 CASSQGPRHFSYEQYF
TRBV23-1 17 CASSQRQISANDDEQFF
TRBV9 12 CASREVGTEAFF
TRBV24-1 15 CATSDNSVTNEKLFF
TRBV7-8 15 CASSLVRTGGLPLHF
TRBV9 16 CASSARPQGYTDTQYF
TRBV7-2 15 CASSYRQGHTGELFF
TRBV3-1/TRBV3-2 12 CASSRGVTEAFF